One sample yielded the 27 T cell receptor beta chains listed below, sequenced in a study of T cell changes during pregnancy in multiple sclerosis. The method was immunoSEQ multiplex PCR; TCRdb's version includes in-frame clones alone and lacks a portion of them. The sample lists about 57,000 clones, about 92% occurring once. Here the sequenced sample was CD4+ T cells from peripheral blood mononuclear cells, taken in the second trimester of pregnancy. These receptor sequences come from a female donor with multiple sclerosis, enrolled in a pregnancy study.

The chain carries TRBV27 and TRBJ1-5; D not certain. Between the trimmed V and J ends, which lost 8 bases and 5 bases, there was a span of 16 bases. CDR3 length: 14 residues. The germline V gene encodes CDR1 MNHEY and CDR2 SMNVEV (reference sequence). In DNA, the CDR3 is TGTGCCAGCGCCCCCCGAGGCGAGGATCAGCCCCAGCATTTT. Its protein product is CASAPRGEDQPQHF.

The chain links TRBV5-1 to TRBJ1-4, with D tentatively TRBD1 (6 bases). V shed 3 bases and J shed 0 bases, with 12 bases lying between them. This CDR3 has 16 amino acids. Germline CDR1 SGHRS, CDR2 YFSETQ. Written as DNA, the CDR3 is TGCGCCAGCAGCTACAGGGCCCGAGCAACTAATGAAAAACTGTTTTTT. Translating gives CASSYRARATNEKLFF.

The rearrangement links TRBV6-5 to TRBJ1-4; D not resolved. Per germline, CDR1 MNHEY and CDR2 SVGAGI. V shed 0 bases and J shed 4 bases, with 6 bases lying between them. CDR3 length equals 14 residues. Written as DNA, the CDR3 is TGTGCCAGCAGTTACTCGCGGGTTAATGAAAAACTGTTTTTT. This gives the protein CASSYSRVNEKLFF.

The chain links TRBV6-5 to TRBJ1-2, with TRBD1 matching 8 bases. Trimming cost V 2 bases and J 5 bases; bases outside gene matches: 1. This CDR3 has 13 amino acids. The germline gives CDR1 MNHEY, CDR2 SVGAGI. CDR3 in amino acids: CASSYRTGYGYTF. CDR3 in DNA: TGTGCCAGCAGTTACAGGACAGGGTATGGCTACACCTTC.

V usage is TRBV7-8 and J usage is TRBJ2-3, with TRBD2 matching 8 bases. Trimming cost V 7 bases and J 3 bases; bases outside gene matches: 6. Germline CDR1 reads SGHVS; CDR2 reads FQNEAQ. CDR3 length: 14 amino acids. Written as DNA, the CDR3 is TGTGCCAGCACCCTTAGCGGGGAAACAGATACGCAGTATTTT. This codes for CASTLSGETDTQYF. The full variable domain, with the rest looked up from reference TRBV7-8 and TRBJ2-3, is GAGVSQSPRYKVAKRGQDVALRCDPISGHVSLFWYQQALGQGPEFLTYFQNEAQLDKSGLPSDRFFAERPEGSVSTLKIQRTQQEDSAVYLCASTLSGETDTQYFGPGTRLTVL.

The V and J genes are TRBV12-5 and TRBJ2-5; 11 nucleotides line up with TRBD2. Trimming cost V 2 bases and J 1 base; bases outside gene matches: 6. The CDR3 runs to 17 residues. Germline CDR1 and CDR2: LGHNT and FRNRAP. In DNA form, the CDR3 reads TGTGCTAGTGGTTTGTTCCTAGCGGGGGGCGGCCAAGAGACCCAGTACTTC. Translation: CASGLFLAGGGQETQYF.

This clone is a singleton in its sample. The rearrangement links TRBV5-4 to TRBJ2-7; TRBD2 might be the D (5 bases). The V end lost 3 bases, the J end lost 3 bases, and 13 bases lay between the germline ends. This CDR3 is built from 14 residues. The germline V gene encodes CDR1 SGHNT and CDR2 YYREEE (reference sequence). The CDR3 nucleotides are TGTGCCAGCAGCTCCCCGGACGGGAACTACGAGCAGTACTTC. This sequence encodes CASSSPDGNYEQYF.

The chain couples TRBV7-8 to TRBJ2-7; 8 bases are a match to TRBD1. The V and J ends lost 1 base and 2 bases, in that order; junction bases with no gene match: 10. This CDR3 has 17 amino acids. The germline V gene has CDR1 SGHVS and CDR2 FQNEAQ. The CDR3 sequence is CASSLDAGTGIPYEQYF. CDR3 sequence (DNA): TGTGCCAGCAGCTTAGATGCCGGGACAGGTATTCCCTACGAGCAGTACTTC.

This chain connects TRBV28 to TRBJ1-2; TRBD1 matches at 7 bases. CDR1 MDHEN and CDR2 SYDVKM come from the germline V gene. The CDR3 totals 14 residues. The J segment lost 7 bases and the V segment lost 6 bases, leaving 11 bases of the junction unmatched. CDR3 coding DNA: TGTGCCAGCAGAAAATTTACAGGGGCGCCTGGCTACACCTTC. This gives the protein CASRKFTGAPGYTF.

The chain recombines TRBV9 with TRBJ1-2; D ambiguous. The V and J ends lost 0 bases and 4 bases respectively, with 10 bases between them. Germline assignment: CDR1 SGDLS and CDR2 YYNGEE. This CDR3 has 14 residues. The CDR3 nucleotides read TGTGCCAGCAGCGTAGGTCAGTTCCCCTATGGCTACACCTTC. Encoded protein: CASSVGQFPYGYTF.

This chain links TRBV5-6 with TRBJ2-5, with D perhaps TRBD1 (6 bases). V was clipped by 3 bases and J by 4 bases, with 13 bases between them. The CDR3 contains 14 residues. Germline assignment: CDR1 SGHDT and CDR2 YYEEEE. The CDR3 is CASSWPAGAETQYF. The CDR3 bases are TGTGCCAGCAGCTGGCCAGCAGGGGCAGAGACCCAGTACTTC.

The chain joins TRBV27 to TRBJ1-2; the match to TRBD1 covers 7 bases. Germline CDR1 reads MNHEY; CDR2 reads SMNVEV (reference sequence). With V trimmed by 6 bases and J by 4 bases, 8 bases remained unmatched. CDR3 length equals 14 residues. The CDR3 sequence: CASRRTGSFYGYTF. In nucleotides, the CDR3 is TGTGCCAGCAGGCGGACAGGATCCTTCTATGGCTACACCTTC.

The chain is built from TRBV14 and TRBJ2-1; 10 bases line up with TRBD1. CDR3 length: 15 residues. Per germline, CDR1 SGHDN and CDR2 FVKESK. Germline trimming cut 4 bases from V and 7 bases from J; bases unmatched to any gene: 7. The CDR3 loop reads CASSRQRTGGNEQFF. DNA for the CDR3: TGTGCCAGCAGCCGGCAGCGGACAGGGGGAAATGAGCAGTTCTTC.

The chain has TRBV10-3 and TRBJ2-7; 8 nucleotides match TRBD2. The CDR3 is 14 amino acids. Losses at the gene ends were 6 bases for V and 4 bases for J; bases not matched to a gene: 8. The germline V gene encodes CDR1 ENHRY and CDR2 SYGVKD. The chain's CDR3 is CAIRSGSGSYEQYF. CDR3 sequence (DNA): TGTGCCATCAGAAGCGGGAGCGGGTCTTACGAGCAGTACTTC.

This CDR3 is CASSVSGFGDTQYF. CDR3 nucleotide sequence: TGCGCCAGCAGTGTTTCGGGGTTTGGGGATACGCAGTATTTT. The chain employs TRBV10-2 and TRBJ2-3, with D maybe TRBD2 (5 bases). Trimming took 4 bases from V and 6 from J, leaving 14 bases between them. The CDR3 has 14 residues. CDR1 is WSHSY and CDR2 is SAAADI in the germline V gene.

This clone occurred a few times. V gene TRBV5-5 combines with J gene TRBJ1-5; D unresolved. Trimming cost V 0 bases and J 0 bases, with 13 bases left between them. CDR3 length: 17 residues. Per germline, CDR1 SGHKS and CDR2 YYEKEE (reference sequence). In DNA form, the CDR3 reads TGTGCCAGCAGCTTGGTTTATGGATGGAGTAGCAATCAGCCCCAGCATTTT. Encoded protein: CASSLVYGWSSNQPQHF.

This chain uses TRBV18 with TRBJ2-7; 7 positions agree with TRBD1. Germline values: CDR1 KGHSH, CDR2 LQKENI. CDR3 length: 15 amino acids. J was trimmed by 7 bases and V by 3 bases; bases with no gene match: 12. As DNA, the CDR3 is TGTGCCAGCTCACCGGGGCGCGCAGGGGGTGTGGAGCAGTACTTC. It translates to CASSPGRAGGVEQYF.

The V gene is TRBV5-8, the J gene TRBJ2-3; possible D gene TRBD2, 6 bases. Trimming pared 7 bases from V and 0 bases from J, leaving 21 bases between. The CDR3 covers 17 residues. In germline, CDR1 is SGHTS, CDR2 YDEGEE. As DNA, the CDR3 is TGTGCCAGCCCCTCCCCTCCTAGCGACCATAGCACAGATACGCAGTATTTT. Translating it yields CASPSPPSDHSTDTQYF. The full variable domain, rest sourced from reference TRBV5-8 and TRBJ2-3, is EAGVTQSPTHLIKTRGQQATLRCSPISGHTSVYWYQQALGLGLQFLLWYDEGEERNRGNFPPRFSGRQFPNYSSELNVNALELEDSALYLCASPSPPSDHSTDTQYFGPGTRLTVL.

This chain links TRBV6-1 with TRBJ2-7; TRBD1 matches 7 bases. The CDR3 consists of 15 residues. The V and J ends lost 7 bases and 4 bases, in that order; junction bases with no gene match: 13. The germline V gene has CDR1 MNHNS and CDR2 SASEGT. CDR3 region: CASKASVAGGYEQYF. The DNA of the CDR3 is TGTGCCAGCAAAGCAAGCGTGGCAGGGGGTTACGAGCAGTACTTC.

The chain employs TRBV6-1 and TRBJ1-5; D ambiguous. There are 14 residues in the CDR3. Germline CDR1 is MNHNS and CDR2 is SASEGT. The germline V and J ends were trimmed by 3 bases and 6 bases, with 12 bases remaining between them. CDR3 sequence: CASSDSQAGQPQHF. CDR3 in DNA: TGTGCCAGCAGTGACTCCCAAGCCGGTCAGCCCCAGCATTTT.

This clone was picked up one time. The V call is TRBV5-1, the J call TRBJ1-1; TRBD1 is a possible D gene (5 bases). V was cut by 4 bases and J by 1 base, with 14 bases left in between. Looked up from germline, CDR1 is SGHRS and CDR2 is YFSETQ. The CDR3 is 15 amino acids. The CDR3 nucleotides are TGCGCCAGCAGCCAGGGCACCGAGTGGAACACTGAAGCTTTCTTT. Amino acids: CASSQGTEWNTEAFF. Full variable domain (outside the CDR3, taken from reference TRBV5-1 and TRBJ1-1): KAGVTQTPRYLIKTRGQQVTLSCSPISGHRSVSWYQQTPGQGLQFLFEYFSETQRNKGNFPGRFSGRQFSNSRSEMNVSTLELGDSALYLCASSQGTEWNTEAFFGQGTRLTVV.

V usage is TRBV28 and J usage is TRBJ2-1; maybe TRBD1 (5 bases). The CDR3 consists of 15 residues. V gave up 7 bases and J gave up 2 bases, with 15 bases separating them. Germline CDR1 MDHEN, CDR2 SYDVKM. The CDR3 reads CASTPYKGTYNEQFF. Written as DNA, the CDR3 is TGTGCCAGCACCCCCTATAAGGGGACCTACAATGAGCAGTTCTTC.

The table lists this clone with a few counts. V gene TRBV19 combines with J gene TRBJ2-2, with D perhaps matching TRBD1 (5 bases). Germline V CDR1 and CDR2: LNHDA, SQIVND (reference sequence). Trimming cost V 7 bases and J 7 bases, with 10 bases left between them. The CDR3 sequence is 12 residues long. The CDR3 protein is CASTRAIGELFF. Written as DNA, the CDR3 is TGTGCCAGTACCAGGGCCATCGGGGAGCTGTTTTTT.

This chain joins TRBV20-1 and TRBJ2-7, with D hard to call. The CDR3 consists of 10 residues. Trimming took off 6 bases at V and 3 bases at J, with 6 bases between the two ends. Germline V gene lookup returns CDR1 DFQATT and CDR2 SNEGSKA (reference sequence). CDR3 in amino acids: CSAINYEQYF. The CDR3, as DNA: TGCAGTGCAATTAACTACGAGCAGTACTTC.

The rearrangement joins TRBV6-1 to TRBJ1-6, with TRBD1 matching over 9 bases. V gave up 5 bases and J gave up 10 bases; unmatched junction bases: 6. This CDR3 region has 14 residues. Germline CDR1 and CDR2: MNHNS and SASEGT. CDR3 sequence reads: CASSPITGGSPLHF. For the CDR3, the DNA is TGTGCCAGCAGTCCGATCACAGGGGGCTCACCCCTCCACTTT.

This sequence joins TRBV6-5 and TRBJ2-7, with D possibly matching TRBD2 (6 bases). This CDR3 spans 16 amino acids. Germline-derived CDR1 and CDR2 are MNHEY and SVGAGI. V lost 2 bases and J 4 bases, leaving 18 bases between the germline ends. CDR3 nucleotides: TGTGCCAGCAGTTACGCCCCCCCGGGGAGGAAGTACGAGCAGTACTTC. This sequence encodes CASSYAPPGRKYEQYF.

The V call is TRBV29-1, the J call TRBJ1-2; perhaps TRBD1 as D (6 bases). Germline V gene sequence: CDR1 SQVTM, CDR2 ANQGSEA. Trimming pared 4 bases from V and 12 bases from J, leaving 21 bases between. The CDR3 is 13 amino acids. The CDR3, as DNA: TGCAGCGTTGGGCCTACCTCTACAGGGTTCCACACCTTC. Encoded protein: CSVGPTSTGFHTF.